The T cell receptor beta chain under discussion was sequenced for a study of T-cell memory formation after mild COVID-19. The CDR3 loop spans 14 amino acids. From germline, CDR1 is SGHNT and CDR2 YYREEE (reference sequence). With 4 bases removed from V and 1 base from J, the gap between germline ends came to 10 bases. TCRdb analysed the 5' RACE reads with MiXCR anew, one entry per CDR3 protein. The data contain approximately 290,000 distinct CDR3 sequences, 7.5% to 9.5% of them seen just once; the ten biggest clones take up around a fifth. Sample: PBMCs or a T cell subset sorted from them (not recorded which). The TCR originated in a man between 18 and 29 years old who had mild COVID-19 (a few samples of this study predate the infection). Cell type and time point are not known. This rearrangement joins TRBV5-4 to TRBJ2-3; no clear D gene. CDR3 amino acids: CASSARAGTDTQYF. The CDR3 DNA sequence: TGTGCCAGCAGCGCCCGGGCGGGCACAGATACGCAGTATTTT.